This entry describes one T cell receptor (beta chain). The antigen remains unidentified. This sample is drawn from a study of shared clonotypes between healthy human individuals. Study-wide results and limits: Sorted-subset sequencing, rarefaction showed, was incomplete despite large depth. A few donors held around 5% of naive CD4 clonotypes in common.

Only Caucasian adults living in Nashville, Tennessee made up the donor group. The germline gives CDR1 KGHSH, CDR2 LQKENI. The CDR3 runs 16 residues. V shed 4 bases and J 5 bases; nucleotides not matched to a gene: 12. Per the original data handling: Filtering was not the same, since immunoSEQ gave junction-only sequences without quality scores. TCRdb's copy holds only in-frame clones and misses some; the assay was immunoSEQ multiplex PCR. V and J calls and clone size are as listed in that table; D and trimming were resolved from the DNA. The data contain over a million clones, roughly 96% of them singletons.

This sequence originates from a man aged 25-45 years in good health. The chain links TRBV18 to TRBJ2-7; 9 bases are a match to TRBD2. The sequencing sample was made of naive CD4+ T cells sorted from blood. The subset is: CD45RA+ positively selected. The CDR3 reads CASSQQSGRQLHEQYF. The CDR3, as DNA: TGTGCCAGCTCACAACAAAGCGGGAGGCAGCTCCACGAGCAGTACTTC.